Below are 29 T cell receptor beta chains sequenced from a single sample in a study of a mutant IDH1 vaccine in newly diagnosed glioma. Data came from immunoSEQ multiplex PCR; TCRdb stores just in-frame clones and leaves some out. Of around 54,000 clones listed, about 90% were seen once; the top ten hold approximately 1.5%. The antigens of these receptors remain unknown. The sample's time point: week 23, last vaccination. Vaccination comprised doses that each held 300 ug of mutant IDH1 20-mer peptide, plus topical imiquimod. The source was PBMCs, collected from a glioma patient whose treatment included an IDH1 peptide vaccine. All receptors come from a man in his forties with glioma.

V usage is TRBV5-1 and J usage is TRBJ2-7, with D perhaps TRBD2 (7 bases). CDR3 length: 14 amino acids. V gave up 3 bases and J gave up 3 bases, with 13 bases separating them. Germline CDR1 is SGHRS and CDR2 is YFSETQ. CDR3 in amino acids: CASSWGASGYEQYF. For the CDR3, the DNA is TGCGCCAGCAGCTGGGGGGCTAGCGGCTACGAGCAGTACTTC.

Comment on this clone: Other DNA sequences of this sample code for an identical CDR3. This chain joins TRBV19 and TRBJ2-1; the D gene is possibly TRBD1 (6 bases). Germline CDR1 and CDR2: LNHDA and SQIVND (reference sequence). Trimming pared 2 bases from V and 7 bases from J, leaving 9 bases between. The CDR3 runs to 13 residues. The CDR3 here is CASSIQGLNEQFF. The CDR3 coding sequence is TGTGCCAGTAGTATACAGGGGTTGAATGAGCAGTTCTTC.

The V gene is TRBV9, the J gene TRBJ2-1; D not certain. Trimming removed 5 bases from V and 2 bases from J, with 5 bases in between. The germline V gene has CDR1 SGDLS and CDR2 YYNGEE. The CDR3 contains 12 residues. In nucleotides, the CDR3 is TGTGCCAGCAGTACCACCTACAATGAGCAGTTCTTC. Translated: CASSTTYNEQFF.

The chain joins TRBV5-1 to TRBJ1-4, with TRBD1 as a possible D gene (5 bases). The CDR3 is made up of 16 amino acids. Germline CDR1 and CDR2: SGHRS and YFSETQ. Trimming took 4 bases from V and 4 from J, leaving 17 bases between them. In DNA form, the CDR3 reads TGCGCCAGCAGCCTCGGGGCCGGAGGGAATAATGAAAAACTGTTTTTT. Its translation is CASSLGAGGNNEKLFF.

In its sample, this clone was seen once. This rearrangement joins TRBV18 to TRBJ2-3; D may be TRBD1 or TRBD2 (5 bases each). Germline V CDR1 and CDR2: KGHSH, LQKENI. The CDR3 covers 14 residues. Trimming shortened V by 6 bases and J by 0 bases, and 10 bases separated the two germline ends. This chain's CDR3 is CASSGGSSTDTQYF. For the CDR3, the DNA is TGTGCCAGCTCTGGGGGTTCTAGCACAGATACGCAGTATTTT.

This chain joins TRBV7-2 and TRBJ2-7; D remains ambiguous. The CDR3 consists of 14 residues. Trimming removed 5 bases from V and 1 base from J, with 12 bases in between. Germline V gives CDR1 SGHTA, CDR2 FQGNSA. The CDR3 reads CASSQQGLSYEQYF. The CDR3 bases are TGTGCCAGCAGCCAACAAGGTCTTTCCTACGAGCAGTACTTC.

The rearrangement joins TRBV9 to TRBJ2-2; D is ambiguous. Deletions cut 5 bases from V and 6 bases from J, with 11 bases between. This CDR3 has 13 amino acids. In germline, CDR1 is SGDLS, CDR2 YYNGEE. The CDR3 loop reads CASSINQPGELFF. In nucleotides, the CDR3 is TGTGCCAGCAGTATTAACCAACCCGGGGAGCTGTTTTTT.

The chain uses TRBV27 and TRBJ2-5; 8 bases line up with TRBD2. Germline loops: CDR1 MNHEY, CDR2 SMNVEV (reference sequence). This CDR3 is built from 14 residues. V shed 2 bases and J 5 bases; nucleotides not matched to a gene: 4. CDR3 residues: CASSLSRGGETQYF. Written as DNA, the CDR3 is TGTGCCAGCAGTTTAAGTCGGGGGGGTGAGACCCAGTACTTC.

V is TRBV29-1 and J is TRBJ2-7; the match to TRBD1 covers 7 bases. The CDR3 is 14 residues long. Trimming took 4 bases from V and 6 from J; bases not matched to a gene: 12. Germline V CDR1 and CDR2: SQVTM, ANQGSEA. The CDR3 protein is CSVARTGLTVEQYF. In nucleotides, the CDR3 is TGCAGCGTTGCTAGGACAGGCTTAACCGTCGAGCAGTACTTC.

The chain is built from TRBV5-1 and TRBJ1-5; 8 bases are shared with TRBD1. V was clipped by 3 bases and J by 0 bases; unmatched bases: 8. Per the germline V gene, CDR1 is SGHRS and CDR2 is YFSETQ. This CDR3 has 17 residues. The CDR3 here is CASSSQGAGYSNQPQHF. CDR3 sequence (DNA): TGCGCCAGCAGCTCGCAGGGGGCAGGATATAGCAATCAGCCCCAGCATTTT. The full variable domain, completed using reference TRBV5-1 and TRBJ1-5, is KAGVTQTPRYLIKTRGQQVTLSCSPISGHRSVSWYQQTPGQGLQFLFEYFSETQRNKGNFPGRFSGRQFSNSRSEMNVSTLELGDSALYLCASSSQGAGYSNQPQHFGDGTRLSIL.

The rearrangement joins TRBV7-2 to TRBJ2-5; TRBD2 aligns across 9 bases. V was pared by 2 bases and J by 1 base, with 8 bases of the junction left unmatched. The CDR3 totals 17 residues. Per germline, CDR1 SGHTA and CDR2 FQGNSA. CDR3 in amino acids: CASSLIGGGRAQETQYF. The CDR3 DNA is TGTGCCAGCAGCTTAATAGGTGGCGGGAGGGCCCAAGAGACCCAGTACTTC. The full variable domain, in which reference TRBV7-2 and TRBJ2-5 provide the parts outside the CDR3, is GAGVSQSPSNKVTEKGKDVELRCDPISGHTALYWYRQSLGQGLEFLIYFQGNSAPDKSGLPSDRFSAERTGGSVSTLTIQRTQQEDSAVYLCASSLIGGGRAQETQYFGPGTRLLVL.

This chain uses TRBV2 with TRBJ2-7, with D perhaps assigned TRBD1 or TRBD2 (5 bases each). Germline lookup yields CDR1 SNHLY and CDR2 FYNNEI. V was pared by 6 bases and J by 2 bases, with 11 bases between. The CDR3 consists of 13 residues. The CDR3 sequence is CASRGDVTYEQYF. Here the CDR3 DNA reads TGTGCCAGCAGGGGGGATGTTACCTACGAGCAGTACTTC.

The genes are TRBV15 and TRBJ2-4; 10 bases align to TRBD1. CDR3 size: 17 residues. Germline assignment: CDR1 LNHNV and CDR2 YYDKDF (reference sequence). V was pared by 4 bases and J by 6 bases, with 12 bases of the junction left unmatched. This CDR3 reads CATSNLTGGASGNIQYF. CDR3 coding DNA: TGTGCCACCAGCAACCTGACAGGGGGCGCTTCAGGAAACATTCAGTACTTC.

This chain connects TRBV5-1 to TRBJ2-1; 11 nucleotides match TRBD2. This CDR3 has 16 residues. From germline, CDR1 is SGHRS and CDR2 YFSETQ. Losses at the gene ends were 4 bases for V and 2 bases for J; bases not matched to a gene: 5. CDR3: CASSLSGRAAYNEQFF. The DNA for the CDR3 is TGCGCCAGCAGCCTTAGCGGGAGGGCCGCCTACAATGAGCAGTTCTTC.

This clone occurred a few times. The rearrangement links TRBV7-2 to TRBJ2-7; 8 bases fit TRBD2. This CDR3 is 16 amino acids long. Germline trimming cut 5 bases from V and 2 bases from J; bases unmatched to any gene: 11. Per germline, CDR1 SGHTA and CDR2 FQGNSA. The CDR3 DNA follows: TGTGCCAGCAGCAAGGGGTTCCTAGCGGGTGCCTACGAGCAGTACTTC. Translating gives CASSKGFLAGAYEQYF.

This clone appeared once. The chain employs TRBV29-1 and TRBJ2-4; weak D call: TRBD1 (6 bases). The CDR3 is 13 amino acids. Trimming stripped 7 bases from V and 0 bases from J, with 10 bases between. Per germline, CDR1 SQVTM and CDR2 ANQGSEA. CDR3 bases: TGCAGCGCCGAGGACAGAGCCAAAAACATTCAGTACTTC. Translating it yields CSAEDRAKNIQYF.

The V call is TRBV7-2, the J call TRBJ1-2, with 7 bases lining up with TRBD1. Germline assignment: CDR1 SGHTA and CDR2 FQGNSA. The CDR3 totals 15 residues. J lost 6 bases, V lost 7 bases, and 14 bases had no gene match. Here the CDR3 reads CASTPNDRVTDGYTF. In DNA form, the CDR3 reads TGTGCCAGCACCCCCAATGACAGGGTCACGGATGGCTACACCTTC.

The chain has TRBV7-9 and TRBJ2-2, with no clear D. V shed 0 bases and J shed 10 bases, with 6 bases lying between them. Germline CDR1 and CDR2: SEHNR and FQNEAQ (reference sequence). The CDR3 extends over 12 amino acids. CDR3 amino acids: CASSLASMELFF. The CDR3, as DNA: TGTGCCAGCAGCTTAGCTTCGATGGAGCTGTTTTTT.

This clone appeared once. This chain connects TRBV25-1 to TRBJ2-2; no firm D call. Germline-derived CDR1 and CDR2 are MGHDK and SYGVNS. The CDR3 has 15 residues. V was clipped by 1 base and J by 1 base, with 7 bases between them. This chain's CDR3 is CASSEFVQNTGELFF. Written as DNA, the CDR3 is TGTGCCAGCAGTGAATTCGTCCAGAACACCGGGGAGCTGTTTTTT.

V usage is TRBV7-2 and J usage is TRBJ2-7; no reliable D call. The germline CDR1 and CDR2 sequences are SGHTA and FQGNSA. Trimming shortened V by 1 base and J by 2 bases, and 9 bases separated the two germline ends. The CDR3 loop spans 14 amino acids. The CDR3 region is CASSLEIAPYEQYF. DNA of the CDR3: TGTGCCAGCAGCTTAGAAATAGCCCCCTACGAGCAGTACTTC. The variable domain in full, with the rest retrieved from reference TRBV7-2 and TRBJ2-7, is GAGVSQSPSNKVTEKGKDVELRCDPISGHTALYWYRQSLGQGLEFLIYFQGNSAPDKSGLPSDRFSAERTGGSVSTLTIQRTQQEDSAVYLCASSLEIAPYEQYFGPGTRLTVT.

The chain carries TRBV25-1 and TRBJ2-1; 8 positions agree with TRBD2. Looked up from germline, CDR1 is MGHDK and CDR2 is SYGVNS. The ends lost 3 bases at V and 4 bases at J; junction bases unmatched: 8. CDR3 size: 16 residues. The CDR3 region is CASSDQLADPYNEQFF. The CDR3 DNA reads TGTGCCAGCAGTGATCAACTAGCGGATCCTTACAATGAGCAGTTCTTC. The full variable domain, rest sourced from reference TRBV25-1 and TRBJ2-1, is EADIYQTPRYLVIGTGKKITLECSQTMGHDKMYWYQQDPGMELHLIHYSYGVNSTEKGDLSSESTVSRIRTEHFPLTLESARPSHTSQYLCASSDQLADPYNEQFFGPGTRLTVL.

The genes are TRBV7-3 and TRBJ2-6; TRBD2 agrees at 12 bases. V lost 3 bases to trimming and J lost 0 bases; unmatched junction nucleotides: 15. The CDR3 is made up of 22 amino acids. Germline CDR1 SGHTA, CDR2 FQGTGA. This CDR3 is CASSFLPGGLAGGFSGANVLTF. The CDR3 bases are TGTGCCAGCAGCTTCCTACCGGGGGGGCTAGCGGGAGGGTTCTCTGGGGCCAACGTCCTGACTTTC.

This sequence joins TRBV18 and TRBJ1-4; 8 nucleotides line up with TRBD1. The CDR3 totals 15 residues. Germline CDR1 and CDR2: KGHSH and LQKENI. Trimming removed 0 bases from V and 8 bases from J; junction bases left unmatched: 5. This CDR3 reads CASSPPVTGVEKLFF. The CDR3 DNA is TGTGCCAGCTCACCACCTGTGACAGGGGTGGAAAAACTGTTTTTT.

The CDR3 coding sequence is TGTGCCAGCAGTGGCCGTGGGACAGGGATATCTAGGTCTAGGCGGAGCTATGGCTACACCTTC. Translated: CASSGRGTGISRSRRSYGYTF. The chain has TRBV28 and TRBJ1-2; 9 positions agree with TRBD1. The V gene end was trimmed by 5 bases and the J gene end by 4 bases; junction bases not matched to a gene: 26. CDR3 length equals 21 residues. The germline CDR1 and CDR2 sequences are MDHEN and SYDVKM.

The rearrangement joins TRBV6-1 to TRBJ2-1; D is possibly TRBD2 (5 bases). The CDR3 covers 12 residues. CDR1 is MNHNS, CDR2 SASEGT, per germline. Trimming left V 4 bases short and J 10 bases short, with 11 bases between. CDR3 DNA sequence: TGTGCCAGCAGTGTAAACGGGATCGAGCAGTTCTTC. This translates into CASSVNGIEQFF.

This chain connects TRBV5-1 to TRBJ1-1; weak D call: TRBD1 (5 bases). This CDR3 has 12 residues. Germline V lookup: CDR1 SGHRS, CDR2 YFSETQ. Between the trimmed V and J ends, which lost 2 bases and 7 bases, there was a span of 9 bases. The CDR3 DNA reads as TGCGCCAGCAGCTTACGGGGGGATGAAGCTTTCTTT. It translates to CASSLRGDEAFF. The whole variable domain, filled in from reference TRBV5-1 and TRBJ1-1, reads KAGVTQTPRYLIKTRGQQVTLSCSPISGHRSVSWYQQTPGQGLQFLFEYFSETQRNKGNFPGRFSGRQFSNSRSEMNVSTLELGDSALYLCASSLRGDEAFFGQGTRLTVV.

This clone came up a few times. The CDR3 sequence: CASVGQGASWEQYF. CDR3 nucleotide sequence: TGTGCCAGCGTCGGGCAGGGGGCTTCTTGGGAGCAGTACTTC. The J gene is TRBJ2-7, the V gene TRBV6-6; 8 bases are shared with TRBD1. The CDR3 sequence is 14 residues long. CDR1 is MNHNY, CDR2 SVGAGI, per germline (reference sequence). Germline trimming cut 8 bases from V and 7 bases from J; bases unmatched to any gene: 13.

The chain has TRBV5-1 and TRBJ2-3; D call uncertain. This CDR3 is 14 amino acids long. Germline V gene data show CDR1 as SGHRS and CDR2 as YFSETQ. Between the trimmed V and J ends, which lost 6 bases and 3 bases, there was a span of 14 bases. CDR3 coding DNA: TGCGCCAGCACGAGGAGACCTTCGACAGATACGCAGTATTTT. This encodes CASTRRPSTDTQYF.

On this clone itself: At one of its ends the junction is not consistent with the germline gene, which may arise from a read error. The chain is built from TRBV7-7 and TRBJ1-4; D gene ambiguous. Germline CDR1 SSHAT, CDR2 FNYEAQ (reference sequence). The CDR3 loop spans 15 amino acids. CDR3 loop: CASSRTRGRNEKLFF. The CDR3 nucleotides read TGTGCTAGCAGTAGGACTCGCGGGAGAAATGAAAAACTGTTTTTT.